This entry concerns a single T cell receptor (beta chain). Per germline, CDR1 MNHEY and CDR2 SVGAGI. The CDR3 extends over 14 amino acids. Trimming took 8 bases from V and 2 from J; bases not matched to a gene: 6. This specimen belongs to a study of blood T cell repertoires in COVID-19. The method was immunoSEQ multiplex PCR; TCRdb's version includes in-frame clones alone and lacks a portion of them. The sample contains about 190,000 clones, around 83% of which appear only once. This rearrangement joins TRBV6-5 to TRBJ2-1, with TRBD1 matching over 7 bases. The receptor was derived from a woman in her forties with acute or convalescent COVID-19. Sequenced material: peripheral blood. The CDR3 bases are TGTGCCAGCTTTAAAGACAGGGCCTACAATGAGCAGTTCTTC. Its translation is CASFKDRAYNEQFF.